Below, 16 T cell receptor beta chains from the same sample are listed, as sequenced in a study of T cells in localized non-small cell lung cancer. Using immunoSEQ multiplex PCR, the repertoire was profiled, and TCRdb retains in-frame clones only, with some absent. The table lists around 31,000 clones, about 88% of them singletons. This specimen consisted of peripheral blood, obtained before any cancer treatment. All receptors come from a female donor over 55 with stage I lung adenocarcinoma.

The chain has TRBV9 and TRBJ1-1; D call uncertain. Germline CDR1 and CDR2: SGDLS and YYNGEE. V gave up 0 bases and J gave up 1 base, with 10 bases separating them. The CDR3 sequence is 15 residues long. The CDR3 coding sequence is TGTGCCAGCAGCGTAGCCCTCCCTGGGAACACTGAAGCTTTCTTT. Translating it yields CASSVALPGNTEAFF.

This clone appeared once. The chain links TRBV5-4 to TRBJ2-3; D is undetermined. CDR3 length: 15 residues. Germline V gene lookup returns CDR1 SGHNT and CDR2 YYREEE (reference sequence). With 0 bases removed from V and 2 bases from J, the gap between germline ends came to 10 bases. The CDR3 DNA reads TGTGCCAGCAGCTTGGGTGTCTCGCTCACAGATACGCAGTATTTT. This gives the protein CASSLGVSLTDTQYF.

The CDR3 sequence: CASSLSDLQNTEAFF. CDR3 sequence (DNA): TGTGCCAGCAGCCTTTCCGACCTTCAGAACACTGAAGCTTTCTTT. The chain has TRBV6-6 and TRBJ1-1; D is undetermined. The CDR3 sequence is 15 residues long. CDR1 MNHNY and CDR2 SVGAGI come from the germline V gene (reference sequence). V was shortened by 6 bases and J by 1 base, with 15 bases between the two germline ends.

J is TRBJ2-2 and V is TRBV7-9, with TRBD2 matching 12 bases. J was trimmed by 0 bases and V by 4 bases; bases with no gene match: 9. Germline CDR1 reads SEHNR; CDR2 reads FQNEAQ (reference sequence). The CDR3 length is 19 residues. The CDR3 DNA is TGTGCCAGCAGCTACGGACTAGCGGGGATTTTCGCGAACACCGGGGAGCTGTTTTTT. Protein product: CASSYGLAGIFANTGELFF.

The chain links TRBV7-8 to TRBJ1-1; 7 bases align to TRBD1. Germline lookup yields CDR1 SGHVS and CDR2 FQNEAQ. CDR3 length: 15 residues. V dropped 5 bases and J dropped 5; count of bases not matched to a gene: 11. CDR3 in amino acids: CASSPRQGVGTEAFF. CDR3 nucleotides: TGTGCCAGCAGCCCCCGGCAGGGGGTTGGGACTGAAGCTTTCTTT.

In this sample, this clone turned up once. The rearrangement links TRBV4-3 to TRBJ2-2; TRBD1 agrees at 9 bases. CDR1 is LGHNA, CDR2 YSLEER, per germline. CDR3 length: 15 amino acids. With 1 base clipped from V and 5 bases from J, the junction kept 2 bases outside the gene matches. The CDR3 reads CASSQVGQGTGELFF. The CDR3 coding sequence is TGCGCCAGCAGCCAAGTGGGACAGGGAACCGGGGAGCTGTTTTTT.

This clone was seen only a few times. V is TRBV7-6 and J is TRBJ2-1, with TRBD2 matching 8 bases. The CDR3 totals 13 residues. Germline assignment: CDR1 SGHVS and CDR2 FNYEAQ. The V gene end was trimmed by 7 bases and the J gene end by 9 bases; junction bases not matched to a gene: 8. The CDR3 here is CASTSGGPIEQFF. The CDR3 DNA sequence: TGTGCCAGCACCTCGGGAGGGCCAATTGAGCAGTTCTTC.

This clone was counted a single time. This chain connects TRBV12-5 to TRBJ2-7, with 7 bases lining up with TRBD1. The trim removed 0 bases at V and 4 bases at J, leaving 9 bases unmatched. The CDR3 runs 16 residues. Germline assignment: CDR1 LGHNT and CDR2 FRNRAP. CDR3 amino acids: CASGLVQGSLSYEQYF. The CDR3 DNA reads as TGTGCTAGTGGTTTGGTACAGGGGAGTTTAAGTTACGAGCAGTACTTC.

The chain carries TRBV4-2 and TRBJ1-1, with D uncertain. CDR1 and CDR2 from the germline V gene are LGHNA and YNFKEQ. Trimming pared 0 bases from V and 6 bases from J, leaving 8 bases between. The CDR3 covers 13 residues. CDR3 in amino acids: CASSQERSAEAFF. For the CDR3, the DNA is TGTGCCAGCAGCCAAGAGAGGTCGGCTGAAGCTTTCTTT.

The CDR3 spells CASSRGGRGFTYNEQFF. The CDR3 DNA follows: TGTGCCAGCAGCCGAGGGGGGCGGGGATTCACCTACAATGAGCAGTTCTTC. V gene TRBV7-2 combines with J gene TRBJ2-1, with D perhaps assigned TRBD1 or TRBD2 (6 bases each). V was cut by 5 bases and J by 2 bases, with 19 bases left in between. Germline assignment: CDR1 SGHTA and CDR2 FQGNSA. The CDR3 spans 17 residues.

The chain carries TRBV4-1 and TRBJ2-6; D ambiguous. The CDR3 contains 18 residues. Trimming left V 0 bases short and J 0 bases short, with 12 bases between. Per the germline V gene, CDR1 is MGHRA and CDR2 is YSYEKL. CDR3 DNA sequence: TGCGCCAGCAGCCAAGATCAAGCCATGGGCTCTGGGGCCAACGTCCTGACTTTC. It is translated as CASSQDQAMGSGANVLTF.

The chain employs TRBV5-1 and TRBJ2-2; D remains ambiguous. The germline V gene has CDR1 SGHRS and CDR2 YFSETQ. This CDR3 region has 15 residues. V lost 0 bases, J lost 6 bases, and 12 bases lay in between. The CDR3 here is CASSLDWAPAGELFF. CDR3 in DNA: TGCGCCAGCAGCTTGGATTGGGCCCCAGCCGGGGAGCTGTTTTTT.

The chain couples TRBV2 to TRBJ1-5; no clear D gene. CDR3 length equals 14 residues. The germline V and J ends were trimmed by 1 base and 7 bases, with 11 bases remaining between them. Germline CDR1 and CDR2: SNHLY and FYNNEI. CDR3 sequence: CASSEGEGGQPQHF. The CDR3 nucleotides are TGTGCCAGCAGTGAAGGGGAGGGAGGCCAGCCCCAGCATTTT. The full variable domain, rest sourced from reference TRBV2 and TRBJ1-5, is EPEVTQTPSHQVTQMGQEVILRCVPISNHLYFYWYRQILGQKVEFLVSFYNNEISEKSEIFDDQFSVERPDGSNFTLKIRSTKLEDSAMYFCASSEGEGGQPQHFGDGTRLSIL.

The rearrangement uses TRBV7-2 and TRBJ2-1; 14 bases fit TRBD2. This CDR3 region has 17 residues. V shed 5 bases and J 8 bases; nucleotides not matched to a gene: 11. Germline V gene lookup returns CDR1 SGHTA and CDR2 FQGNSA. The CDR3 DNA reads TGTGCCAGCAGCCCAGGACTAGCGGGAGGTGTGGTGGATGAGCAGTTCTTC. It is translated as CASSPGLAGGVVDEQFF.

This clone was found once. The rearrangement joins TRBV5-5 to TRBJ1-1; perhaps TRBD1 as D (6 bases). This CDR3 has 17 amino acids. Germline lookup yields CDR1 SGHKS and CDR2 YYEKEE (reference sequence). V lost 0 bases, J lost 1 base, and 16 bases lay in between. CDR3 nucleotide sequence: TGTGCCAGCAGCTTGGCACAGGGACCACCTGGGAACACTGAAGCTTTCTTT. As protein: CASSLAQGPPGNTEAFF. Filled out from reference TRBV5-5 and TRBJ1-1, the complete variable domain reads DAGVTQSPTHLIKTRGQQVTLRCSPISGHKSVSWYQQVLGQGPQFIFQYYEKEERGRGNFPDRFSARQFPNYSSELNVNALLLGDSALYLCASSLAQGPPGNTEAFFGQGTRLTVV.

The genes are TRBV30 and TRBJ2-1, with D unresolved. This CDR3 contains 14 residues. Trimming cost V 8 bases and J 2 bases, with 16 bases left between them. Germline V CDR1 and CDR2: GTSNPN, SVGIG (reference sequence). CDR3 DNA sequence: TGTGCCCGCGGAGCAGACTCTGCCTACAATGAGCAGTTCTTC. This gives the protein CARGADSAYNEQFF.